The T cell receptor beta chain described here comes from a study of CD8 T cells in ankylosing spondylitis. TCRdb re-called the 5' RACE reads with MiXCR, one entry per CDR3 protein. Of a few hundred thousand distinct CDR3 sequences in the sample, about 12% were seen once. This clonotype was recorded many times. The antigen is not known. Notes on the study in general: Ankylosing spondylitis blood appeared to be characterized by a TCR beta motif of eight or nine highly homologous variants.

Deletions cut 4 bases from V and 5 bases from J, with 10 bases between. The CDR3 covers 13 residues. Germline-derived CDR1 and CDR2 are SGHRS and YFSETQ. Sequenced material: blood, either unsorted or a sorted T cell fraction (not recorded which). The V call is TRBV5-1, the J call TRBJ2-1; possible D gene TRBD1, 6 bases. This receptor was obtained from a male donor with ankylosing spondylitis. CDR3 region: CASSVGQNNEQFF. The CDR3 DNA follows: TGCGCCAGCAGCGTGGGACAAAACAATGAGCAGTTCTTC.